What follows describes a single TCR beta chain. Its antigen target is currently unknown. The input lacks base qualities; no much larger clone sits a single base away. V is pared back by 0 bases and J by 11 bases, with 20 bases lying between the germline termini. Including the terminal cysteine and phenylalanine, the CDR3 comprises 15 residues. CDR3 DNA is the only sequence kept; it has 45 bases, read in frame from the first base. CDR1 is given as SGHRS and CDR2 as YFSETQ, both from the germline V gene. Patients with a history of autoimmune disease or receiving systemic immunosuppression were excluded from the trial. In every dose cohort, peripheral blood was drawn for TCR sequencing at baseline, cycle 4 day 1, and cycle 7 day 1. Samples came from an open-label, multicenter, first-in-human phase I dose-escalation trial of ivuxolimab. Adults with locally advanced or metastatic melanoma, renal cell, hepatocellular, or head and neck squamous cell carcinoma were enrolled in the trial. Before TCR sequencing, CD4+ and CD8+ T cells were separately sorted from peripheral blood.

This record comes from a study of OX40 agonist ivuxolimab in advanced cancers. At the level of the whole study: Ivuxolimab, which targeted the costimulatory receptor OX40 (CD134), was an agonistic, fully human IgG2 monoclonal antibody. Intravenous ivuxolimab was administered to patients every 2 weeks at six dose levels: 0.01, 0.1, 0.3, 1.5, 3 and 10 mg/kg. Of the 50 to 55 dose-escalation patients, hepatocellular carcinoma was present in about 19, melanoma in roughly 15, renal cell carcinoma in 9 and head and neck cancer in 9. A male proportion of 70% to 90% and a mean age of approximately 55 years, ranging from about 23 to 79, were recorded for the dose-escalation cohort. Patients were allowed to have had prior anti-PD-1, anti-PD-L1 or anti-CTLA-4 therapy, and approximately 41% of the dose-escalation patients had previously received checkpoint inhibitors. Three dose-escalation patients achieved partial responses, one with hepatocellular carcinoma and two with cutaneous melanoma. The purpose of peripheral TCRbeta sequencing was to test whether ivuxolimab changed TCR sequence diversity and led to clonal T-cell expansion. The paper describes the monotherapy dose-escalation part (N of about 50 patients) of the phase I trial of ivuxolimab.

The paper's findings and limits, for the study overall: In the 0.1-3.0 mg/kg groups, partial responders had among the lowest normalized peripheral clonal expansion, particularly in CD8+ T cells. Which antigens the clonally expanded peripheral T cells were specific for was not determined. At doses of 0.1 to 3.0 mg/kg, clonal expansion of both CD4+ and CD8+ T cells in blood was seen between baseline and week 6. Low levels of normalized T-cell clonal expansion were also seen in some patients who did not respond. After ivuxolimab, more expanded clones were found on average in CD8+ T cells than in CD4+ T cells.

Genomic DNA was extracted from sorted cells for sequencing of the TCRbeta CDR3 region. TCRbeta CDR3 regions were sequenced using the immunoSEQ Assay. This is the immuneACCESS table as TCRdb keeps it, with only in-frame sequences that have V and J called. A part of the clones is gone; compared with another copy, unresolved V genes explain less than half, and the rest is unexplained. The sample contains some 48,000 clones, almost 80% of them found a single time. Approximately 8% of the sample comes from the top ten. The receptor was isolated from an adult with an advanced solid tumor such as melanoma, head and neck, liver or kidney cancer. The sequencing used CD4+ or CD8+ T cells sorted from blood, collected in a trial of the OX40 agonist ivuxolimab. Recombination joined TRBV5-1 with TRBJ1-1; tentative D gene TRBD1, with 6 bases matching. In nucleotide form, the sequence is TGCGCCAGCAGCTTGGTTTTGGGGGGCGCAAGGGTTGCTTTCTTT. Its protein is CASSLVLGGARVAFF.